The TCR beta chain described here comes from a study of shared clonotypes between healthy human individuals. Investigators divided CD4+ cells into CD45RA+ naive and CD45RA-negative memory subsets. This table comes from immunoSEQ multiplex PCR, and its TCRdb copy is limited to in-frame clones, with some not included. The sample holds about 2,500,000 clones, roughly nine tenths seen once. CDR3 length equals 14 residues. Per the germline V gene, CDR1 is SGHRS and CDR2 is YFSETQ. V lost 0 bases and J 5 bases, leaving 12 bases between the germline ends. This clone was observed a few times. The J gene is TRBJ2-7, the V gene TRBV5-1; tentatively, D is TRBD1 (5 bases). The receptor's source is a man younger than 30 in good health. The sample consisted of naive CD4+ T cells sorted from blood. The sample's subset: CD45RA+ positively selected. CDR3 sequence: CASSLVARAHEQYF. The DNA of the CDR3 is TGCGCCAGCAGCTTGGTTGCCAGGGCCCACGAGCAGTACTTC.